These T cell receptor beta chains were read from a single sample in a study of T cells in Graves' hyperthyroidism and ophthalmopathy. From the multiplex PCR reads, TCRdb called clonotypes with MiXCR, one entry per CDR3 protein. The data contain approximately 400,000 distinct CDR3 sequences, 15% to 17% of them singletons. Material: blood. These receptors all stem from a woman under 30 with Graves' hyperthyroidism. CDR3s include the opening cysteine and the closing phenylalanine or tryptophan. The D gene is left open where the match is weak. The size of a clone is reported for some rows only, either as once, few or many, or as a class for expanded clones.

15,few,TRBV6-1,TRBJ2-7,TRBD2,CASNPLRTSSYEQYF,TGTGCCAGCAATCCCCTGCGGACTAGCTCCTACGAGCAGTACTTC
19,few,TRBV19,TRBJ2-7,TRBD1,CASMPPTGGTTPTSFGKYF,TGTGCCAGTATGCCCCCGACAGGGGGAACGACTCCTACGAGTTTCGGGAAGTACTTC
16,-,TRBV4-3,TRBJ1-2,-,CASSQGVTVLNYGYTF,TGCGCCAGCAGCCAAGGGGTAACAGTCTTAAACTATGGCTACACCTTC
12,many,TRBV20-1,TRBJ2-7,-,CSARNSPYEQYF,TGCAGTGCTAGAAATTCCCCCTACGAGCAGTACTTC
15,-,TRBV4-2,TRBJ1-5,-,CASSPSGGAGQPQHF,TGTGCCAGCAGCCCCTCCGGAGGGGCCGGTCAGCCCCAGCATTTT
15,-,TRBV20-1,TRBJ2-7,TRBD2,CSATGLAGVSYEQYF,TGCAGTGCAACTGGACTAGCGGGAGTTTCCTACGAGCAGTACTTC
15,few,TRBV27,TRBJ2-1,TRBD2,CASSLALAGIHEQFF,TGTGCCAGCAGTTTAGCACTAGCGGGTATTCATGAGCAGTTCTTC
16,many,TRBV5-1,TRBJ2-7,TRBD1,CASSLVDRADSYEQYF,TGCGCCAGCAGCTTGGTGGACAGGGCCGACTCCTACGAGCAGTACTTC
14,many,TRBV7-6,TRBJ2-1,TRBD1,CASRPQGIYNEQFF,TGTGCCAGCAGGCCACAGGGGATCTACAATGAGCAGTTCTTC
17,many,TRBV7-2,TRBJ2-7,TRBD1,CASSGGSFRDRDYEQYF,TGTGCCAGCAGCGGAGGGTCCTTTCGGGACAGGGATTACGAGCAGTACTTC
15,many,TRBV20-1,TRBJ2-1,-,CSARELGFPYNEQFF,TGCAGTGCTAGGGAGCTAGGGTTTCCCTACAATGAGCAGTTCTTC
13,-,TRBV13,TRBJ1-4,-,CASSFEVDEKLFF,TGTGCCAGCAGCTTCGAGGTGGATGAAAAACTGTTTTTT
14,few,TRBV27,TRBJ2-7,TRBD2,CASRPGLAFREQYF,TGTGCCAGCAGACCGGGACTAGCGTTCAGGGAGCAGTACTTC
14,-,TRBV6-1,TRBJ2-2,-,CASRGGKNTGELFF,TGTGCCAGCAGGGGGGGTAAGAACACCGGGGAGCTGTTTTTT
14,-,TRBV24-1,TRBJ1-2,-,CATSDLAGNGGYTF,TGTGCCACCAGTGATTTGGCGGGCAACGGCGGCTACACCTTC
13,many,TRBV28,TRBJ1-1,-,CASSGRWNTEAFF,TGTGCCAGCAGTGGACGGTGGAACACTGAAGCTTTCTTT
14,-,TRBV25-1,TRBJ2-1,TRBD1,CASSDRGTGGEQFF,TGTGCCAGCAGTGATCGGGGGACAGGAGGAGAGCAGTTCTTC
14,few,TRBV10-3,TRBJ1-2,TRBD1,CAISRQGTNYGYTF,TGTGCCATCAGTAGACAGGGAACTAACTATGGCTACACCTTC
17,once,TRBV7-9,TRBJ2-6,-,CASSLRELNSGANVLTF,TGTGCCAGCAGCTTACGGGAACTTAACTCTGGGGCCAACGTCCTGACTTTC
15,-,TRBV5-4,TRBJ1-5,TRBD1,CASSLGTGVNQPQHF,TGTGCCAGCAGCTTAGGGACAGGGGTAAATCAGCCCCAGCATTTT
17,many,TRBV7-3,TRBJ2-3,TRBD2,CASSLTTSGGSTDTQYF,TGTGCCAGCAGCTTAACTACTAGCGGGGGAAGCACAGATACGCAGTATTTT
18,-,TRBV27,TRBJ1-5,TRBD1,CASSPQIQQGPSNQPQHF,TGTGCCAGCAGTCCTCAAATACAACAGGGGCCTAGCAATCAGCCCCAGCATTTT
13,many,TRBV11-2,TRBJ2-1,-,CASSLAPRAEQFF,TGTGCCAGCAGCTTAGCCCCCCGAGCCGAGCAGTTCTTC
17,few,TRBV9,TRBJ1-1,-,CASSGGPDLVAGTEAFF,TGTGCCAGCAGCGGGGGGCCGGATTTGGTCGCTGGGACTGAAGCTTTCTTT
17,many,TRBV2,TRBJ2-3,-,CASSGLGRQILTDTQYF,TGTGCCAGCAGTGGATTGGGGCGCCAGATACTCACAGATACGCAGTATTTT
15,many,TRBV3-1,TRBJ2-2,TRBD2,CASSVTSGRFGELFF,TGTGCCAGCAGCGTGACTAGCGGGAGGTTCGGGGAGCTGTTTTTT
16,-,TRBV5-6,TRBJ1-3,TRBD1,CASSRGQGVTGNTIYF,TGTGCCAGCAGCCGCGGACAGGGCGTAACTGGAAACACCATATATTTT